Following are 24 T cell receptor beta chains from one sample sequenced in a study of regulatory T cells in long-lasting Graves disease. Time point of the sample: newly diagnosed GD, antithyroid drugs for less than 3 months. The TCR library was made from RNA that had been extracted from PBMCs in TRIzol. In building TCR beta libraries, iRepertoire HTBI primers were used together with Arm-PCR of CDR3 regions. Via MiXCR, TCRdb re-called the multiplex PCR reads, giving one row per CDR3 protein. Of fewer than 550,000 distinct CDR3 sequences in the sample, approximately 16% were seen once. A further study also used this sample, focusing on T cells in Graves' hyperthyroidism and ophthalmopathy.

Source: peripheral blood mononuclear cells (PBMCs), taken at new diagnosis, from a patient treated with antithyroid drugs. The receptors come from a woman between 18 and 30 years old with Graves disease.

V and J are TRBV20-1 and TRBJ2-3; no definite D call. CDR3 length: 14 amino acids. From germline, CDR1 is DFQATT and CDR2 SNEGSKA (reference sequence). Between the trimmed V and J ends, which lost 3 bases and 1 base, there was a span of 11 bases. The CDR3 region has the DNA TGCAGTGCTAGTGGTCTAGGCCGCACAGATACGCAGTATTTT. Amino acids: CSASGLGRTDTQYF.

The J gene is TRBJ2-6, the V gene TRBV18; weak D call: TRBD1 (5 bases). CDR1 and CDR2 from the germline V gene are KGHSH and LQKENI. The CDR3 has 17 residues. Trimming took 2 bases from V and 4 from J, leaving 15 bases between them. The CDR3 nucleotides read TGTGCCAGCTCACCAAACCGAACCAGGGCAGGGGCCAACGTCCTGACTTTC. Encoded protein: CASSPNRTRAGANVLTF.

This clonotype was picked up many times. The chain is built from TRBV28 and TRBJ2-5; 9 nucleotides agree with TRBD1. CDR1 is MDHEN and CDR2 is SYDVKM in the germline V gene. The CDR3 is made up of 14 amino acids. V gave up 5 bases and J gave up 5 bases; unmatched junction bases: 6. CDR3 DNA sequence: TGTGCCAGCAGTCCCGGGACAGGGCGGGAGACCCAGTACTTC. Its translation: CASSPGTGRETQYF. Variable domain in full (rest from reference TRBV28 and TRBJ2-5): DVKVTQSSRYLVKRTGEKVFLECVQDMDHENMFWYRQDPGLGLRLIYFSYDVKMKEKGDIPEGYSVSREKKERFSLILESASTNQTSMYLCASSPGTGRETQYFGPGTRLLVL.

As concerns this clonotype: This CDR3 is missing its conserved last phenylalanine or tryptophan, likely due to a read error. The chain joins TRBV18 to TRBJ2-1; TRBD1 aligns across 7 bases. The CDR3 covers 14 residues. Germline lookup yields CDR1 KGHSH and CDR2 LQKENI. The DNA for the CDR3 is TGTGCCAGCTCACCCATGACAGGGAGCAATGCGCAGTTCGTC. This sequence encodes CASSPMTGSNAQFV.

Many counts were recorded for this clonotype. The V call is TRBV7-3, the J call TRBJ2-2; 8 bases fit TRBD2. The germline CDR1 and CDR2 sequences are SGHTA and FQGTGA. The CDR3 loop spans 16 amino acids. V shed 2 bases and J 7 bases; nucleotides not matched to a gene: 9. CDR3 in amino acids: CASSLGPAGVHGELFF. CDR3 nucleotide sequence: TGTGCCAGCAGCTTAGGTCCAGCGGGAGTTCACGGGGAGCTGTTTTTT.

This clonotype has at least ten counts. The rearrangement joins TRBV3-1 to TRBJ1-5; D may be TRBD1 (6 bases). V was trimmed by 3 bases and J by 6 bases, leaving 15 bases between them. Germline V gene lookup returns CDR1 LGHDT and CDR2 YNNKEL (reference sequence). This CDR3 has 15 residues. The CDR3 reads CASSQGQGTGQPQHF. The CDR3 DNA reads TGTGCCAGCAGCCAGGGGCAGGGGACGGGTCAGCCCCAGCATTTT.

This clonotype appeared a few times. The V and J genes are TRBV20-1 and TRBJ1-2, with 7 bases aligning to TRBD1. The V and J ends lost 2 bases and 2 bases, in that order; junction bases with no gene match: 2. The germline V gene has CDR1 DFQATT and CDR2 SNEGSKA (reference sequence). CDR3 size: 13 residues. CDR3 loop: CSARPGQNYGYTF. Here the CDR3 DNA reads TGCAGTGCTAGACCGGGACAGAACTATGGCTACACCTTC.

The chain recombines TRBV6-1 with TRBJ2-4; perhaps TRBD1 as D (5 bases). This CDR3 spans 16 amino acids. From germline, CDR1 is MNHNS and CDR2 SASEGT. V gave up 4 bases and J gave up 0 bases, with 13 bases separating them. The CDR3 DNA follows: TGTGCCAGCAGTGTTGGGGCTTTACTAGCCAAAAACATTCAGTACTTC. Translating it yields CASSVGALLAKNIQYF.

This clonotype was seen many times. This chain uses TRBV28 with TRBJ2-5; 10 bases line up with TRBD1. Germline loops: CDR1 MDHEN, CDR2 SYDVKM. J lost 7 bases, V lost 3 bases, and 14 bases had no gene match. CDR3 length: 17 residues. As DNA, the CDR3 is TGTGCCAGCAGTTTCCAACGCGGGACAGGGGACGCCTTGACCCAGTACTTC. Protein: CASSFQRGTGDALTQYF. The variable domain in full, completed from reference TRBV28 and TRBJ2-5, reads DVKVTQSSRYLVKRTGEKVFLECVQDMDHENMFWYRQDPGLGLRLIYFSYDVKMKEKGDIPEGYSVSREKKERFSLILESASTNQTSMYLCASSFQRGTGDALTQYFGPGTRLLVL.

This clonotype was seen many times. The chain carries TRBV6-5 and TRBJ2-7, with 10 positions matching TRBD1. The CDR3 runs to 14 residues. Germline CDR1 reads MNHEY; CDR2 reads SVGAGI. J lost 5 bases, V lost 0 bases, and 1 base had no gene match. In nucleotides, the CDR3 is TGTGCCAGCAGTTACTCGGGACAGGGGAACGAGCAGTACTTC. Encoded protein: CASSYSGQGNEQYF.

CDR3 sequence reads: CASSTGPGFYGYTF. CDR3 nucleotides: TGTGCCAGCAGCACAGGGCCAGGATTCTATGGCTACACCTTC. V usage is TRBV11-3 and J usage is TRBJ1-2; D is perhaps TRBD1 (6 bases). Germline V gene sequence: CDR1 SGHNT, CDR2 YENEEA. V lost 5 bases, J lost 4 bases, and 14 bases lay in between. The CDR3 consists of 14 residues.

The table lists this clonotype with a few counts. V and J are TRBV12-3 or TRBV12-4 and TRBJ1-5; D remains unclear. Trimming left V 4 bases short and J 0 bases short, with 16 bases between. This CDR3 region has 17 residues. CDR3 in amino acids: CASSSRNWAHSNQPQHF. The CDR3 nucleotides read TGTGCCAGCAGTTCCCGCAACTGGGCCCATAGCAATCAGCCCCAGCATTTT.

This clonotype was counted at least ten times. The V call is TRBV6-5, the J call TRBJ2-1, with D possibly being TRBD1 (6 bases). The CDR3 totals 15 residues. Trimming removed 1 base from V and 8 bases from J, with 15 bases in between. CDR1 and CDR2 from the germline V gene are MNHEY and SVGAGI. Here the CDR3 reads CASSYWDTQRDEQFF. In nucleotides, the CDR3 is TGTGCCAGCAGTTACTGGGACACACAAAGAGATGAGCAGTTCTTC.

Turning to this clonotype: This may stem from a read error, because a much larger clone lies one nucleotide away. The CDR3 sequence is CASSSRGSYTGELFF. In DNA, the CDR3 is TGTGCCAGCAGTTCCAGGGGGTCGTACACCGGGGAGCTGTTTTTT. The genes are TRBV6-9 and TRBJ2-2, with 7 bases identical to TRBD1. The CDR3 sequence is 15 residues long. V was clipped by 4 bases and J by 3 bases; unmatched bases: 5. Germline CDR1 reads MNHGY; CDR2 reads SVAAGI.

This clonotype has at least ten counts. CDR3 residues: CASSYTRIDTQYF. The CDR3 coding sequence is TGTGCCAGCAGTTACACAAGGATAGATACGCAGTATTTT. The genes are TRBV28 and TRBJ2-3; D not certain. Trimming left V 4 bases short and J 5 bases short, with 10 bases between. The CDR3 loop spans 13 amino acids. CDR1 MDHEN and CDR2 SYDVKM come from the germline V gene.

The chain joins TRBV11-2 to TRBJ2-2; D is perhaps TRBD1 or TRBD2 (5 bases each). V lost 5 bases and J 4 bases, leaving 17 bases between the germline ends. The CDR3 loop spans 16 amino acids. The germline V gene has CDR1 SGHAT and CDR2 FQNNGV. CDR3 nucleotides: TGTGCCAGCAGCCTACGTCGGGACGCTGGCACCGGGGAGCTGTTTTTT. It encodes CASSLRRDAGTGELFF.

This clonotype was seen many times. J is TRBJ2-7 and V is TRBV6-2 or TRBV6-3, with D tentatively TRBD2 (7 bases). The length of the CDR3 is 12 residues. Germline-derived CDR1 and CDR2 are MNHEY and SVGEGT. Trimming removed 6 bases from V and 6 bases from J, with 12 bases in between. The CDR3 nucleotides are TGTGCCAGCAGGGACGGGGGGCGCGAGCAGTACTTC. It translates to CASRDGGREQYF.

The gene calls are TRBV5-1 and TRBJ2-2; D might be TRBD1 or TRBD2, each matching 6 bases. This CDR3 comprises 16 residues. Germline V gene sequence: CDR1 SGHRS, CDR2 YFSETQ. Trimming took 2 bases from V and 3 from J, leaving 14 bases between them. CDR3 residues: CASSFGAGEDTGELFF. Written as DNA, the CDR3 is TGCGCCAGCAGCTTCGGGGCAGGGGAGGACACCGGGGAGCTGTTTTTT.

A few counts support this clonotype. This could be a read error, since a much larger clone is one nucleotide away. The chain combines TRBV6-2 or TRBV6-3 with TRBJ2-7; 9 positions match TRBD1. The V gene end was trimmed by 5 bases and the J gene end by 6 bases; junction bases not matched to a gene: 2. Per germline, CDR1 MNHEY and CDR2 SVGEGT. This CDR3 contains 12 residues. The CDR3 bases are TGTGCCAGCAGTAAGACAGGGGGCGAGCAGTACTTC. It specifies CASSKTGGEQYF.

V gene TRBV10-3 combines with J gene TRBJ1-2, with TRBD1 identical over 8 bases. Germline CDR1 ENHRY, CDR2 SYGVKD. J lost 8 bases, V lost 0 bases, and 14 bases had no gene match. This CDR3 contains 17 residues. In nucleotides, the CDR3 is TGTGCCATCAGTGAGTCACAGGGACAGGCTTTACTTTTGGGCTACACCTTC. This encodes CAISESQGQALLLGYTF.

In its sample, this clonotype was seen a few times. J is TRBJ2-2 and V is TRBV18; maybe TRBD1 (5 bases). The germline V gene has CDR1 KGHSH and CDR2 LQKENI. The V and J ends lost 1 base and 6 bases respectively, with 12 bases between them. The CDR3 extends over 15 amino acids. CDR3 in amino acids: CASSPLARVAGELFF. The CDR3, as DNA: TGTGCCAGCTCACCACTCGCCAGGGTGGCCGGGGAGCTGTTTTTT.

This rearrangement joins TRBV12-3 or TRBV12-4 to TRBJ1-5; unclear D gene. This CDR3 is built from 16 residues. Trimming took off 2 bases at V and 0 bases at J, with 11 bases between the two ends. The CDR3 region has the DNA TGTGCCAGCAGTTTACTGAGGGATTATAGCAATCAGCCCCAGCATTTT. This codes for CASSLLRDYSNQPQHF.

Many counts were recorded for this clonotype. The chain uses TRBV11-2 and TRBJ2-3; 10 bases line up with TRBD1. Germline trimming cut 2 bases from V and 3 bases from J; bases unmatched to any gene: 5. Germline lookup yields CDR1 SGHAT and CDR2 FQNNGV. The CDR3 has 16 residues. The CDR3 DNA reads TGTGCCAGCAGCTTACTGGGACAGGGGTGGACAGATACGCAGTATTTT. Its protein is CASSLLGQGWTDTQYF.

This clonotype appeared a few times. V is TRBV6-2 or TRBV6-3 and J is TRBJ2-3; D is perhaps TRBD1 (6 bases). Germline loops: CDR1 MNHEY, CDR2 SVGEGT. The CDR3 contains 17 residues. Trimming shortened V by 5 bases and J by 3 bases, and 21 bases separated the two germline ends. CDR3 sequence reads: CASSAGTTSLMTDTQYF. The DNA for the CDR3 is TGTGCCAGCAGTGCCGGGACAACCTCTCTTATGACAGATACGCAGTATTTT.